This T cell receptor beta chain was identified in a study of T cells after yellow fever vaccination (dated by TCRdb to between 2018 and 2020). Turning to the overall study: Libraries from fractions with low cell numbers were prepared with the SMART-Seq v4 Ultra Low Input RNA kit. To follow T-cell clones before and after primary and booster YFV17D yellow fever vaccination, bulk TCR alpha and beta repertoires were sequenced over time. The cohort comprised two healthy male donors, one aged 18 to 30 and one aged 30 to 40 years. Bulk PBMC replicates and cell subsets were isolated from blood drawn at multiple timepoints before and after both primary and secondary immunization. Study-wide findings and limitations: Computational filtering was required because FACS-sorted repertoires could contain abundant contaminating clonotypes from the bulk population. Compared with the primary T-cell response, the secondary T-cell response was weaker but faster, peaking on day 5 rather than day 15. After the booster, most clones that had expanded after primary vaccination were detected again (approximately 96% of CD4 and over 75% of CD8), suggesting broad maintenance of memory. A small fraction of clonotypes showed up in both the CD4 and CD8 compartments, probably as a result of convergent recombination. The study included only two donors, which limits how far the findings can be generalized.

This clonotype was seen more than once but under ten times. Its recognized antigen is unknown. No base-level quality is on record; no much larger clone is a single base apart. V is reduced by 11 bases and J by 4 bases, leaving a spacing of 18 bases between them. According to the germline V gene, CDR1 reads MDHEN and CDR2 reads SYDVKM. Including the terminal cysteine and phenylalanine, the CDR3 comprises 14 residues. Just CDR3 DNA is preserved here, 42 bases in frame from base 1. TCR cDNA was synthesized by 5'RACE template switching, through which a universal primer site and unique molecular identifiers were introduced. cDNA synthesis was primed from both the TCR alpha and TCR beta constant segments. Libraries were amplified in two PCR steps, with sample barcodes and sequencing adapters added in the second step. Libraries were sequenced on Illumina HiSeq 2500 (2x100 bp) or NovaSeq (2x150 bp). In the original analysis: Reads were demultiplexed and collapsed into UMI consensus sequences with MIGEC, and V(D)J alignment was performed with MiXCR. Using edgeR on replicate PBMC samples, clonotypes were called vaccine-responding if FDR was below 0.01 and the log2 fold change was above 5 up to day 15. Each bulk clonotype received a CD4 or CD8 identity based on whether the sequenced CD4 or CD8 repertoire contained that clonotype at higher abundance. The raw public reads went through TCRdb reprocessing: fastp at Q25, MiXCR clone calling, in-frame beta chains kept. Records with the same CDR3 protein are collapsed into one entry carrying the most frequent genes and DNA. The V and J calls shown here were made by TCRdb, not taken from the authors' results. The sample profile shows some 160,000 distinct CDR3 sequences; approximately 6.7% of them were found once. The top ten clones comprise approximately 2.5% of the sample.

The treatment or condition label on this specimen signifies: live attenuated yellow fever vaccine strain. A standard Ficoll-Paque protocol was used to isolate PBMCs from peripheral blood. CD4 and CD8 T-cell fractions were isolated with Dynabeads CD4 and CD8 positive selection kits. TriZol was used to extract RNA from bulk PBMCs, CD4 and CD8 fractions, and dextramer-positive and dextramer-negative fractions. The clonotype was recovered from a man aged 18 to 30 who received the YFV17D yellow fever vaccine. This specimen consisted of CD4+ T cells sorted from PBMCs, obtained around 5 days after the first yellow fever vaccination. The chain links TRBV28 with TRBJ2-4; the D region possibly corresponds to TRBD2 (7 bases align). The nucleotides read TGTGCCTGCCTTAGGGGGGGGGGAAAAAACATTCAGTACTTC. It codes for CACLRGGGKNIQYF.